This T cell receptor beta chain was captured by sequencing in a study of OX40 agonist ivuxolimab in advanced cancers. Profiled with immunoSEQ multiplex PCR; TCRdb holds only in-frame clones, not every one. Of around 60,000 clones listed, 75% to 90% are singletons. This CDR3 is built from 14 residues. The germline V gene has CDR1 SGHTA and CDR2 FQGNSA. V was pared by 1 base and J by 5 bases, with 11 bases between. This chain links TRBV7-2 with TRBJ2-5; D not certain. Sequenced material: CD4+ or CD8+ T cells sorted from blood, taken in a trial of the OX40 agonist ivuxolimab. This clonotype originated in an adult with an advanced solid tumor such as melanoma, head and neck, liver or kidney cancer. CDR3 loop: CASSLVVLGETQYF. The CDR3 nucleotides are TGTGCCAGCAGCTTAGTCGTATTAGGGGAGACCCAGTACTTC.